Below, 10 T cell receptor beta chains from the same sample are listed, as sequenced in a study of regulatory T cells in long-lasting Graves disease. Both iRepertoire HTBI primers and Arm-PCR of CDR3 regions were used to build the TCR beta libraries. In TCRdb, the multiplex PCR reads were re-called with MiXCR into one record per CDR3 protein. The sample records about 460,000 distinct CDR3 sequences, 20% to 25% being singletons. Time point described: persistent/refractory GD, antithyroid drugs over 5 years with positive TRAb. The TCR library was prepared using RNA isolated from PBMCs. The material sequenced was peripheral blood mononuclear cells (PBMCs), taken when the disease was refractory, from a patient treated with antithyroid drugs. All receptors come from a female donor with Graves disease.

In this sample, this clonotype turned up many times. The chain recombines TRBV10-3 with TRBJ2-5; a possible D gene is TRBD1 (6 bases). Germline CDR1 is ENHRY and CDR2 is SYGVKD. CDR3 length: 14 amino acids. V lost 8 bases to trimming and J lost 0 bases, with 13 bases between them. CDR3 in amino acids: CAIGYTGNQETQYF. The DNA of the CDR3 is TGTGCCATCGGCTATACAGGGAACCAAGAGACCCAGTACTTC.

This clonotype was counted ten times or more. The rearrangement links TRBV12-3 or TRBV12-4 to TRBJ1-5; D unclear. The CDR3 contains 14 residues. V lost 5 bases to trimming and J lost 6 bases, with 14 bases between them. CDR3 in DNA: TGTGCCAGCAGTGACGCAGGAAAAGGTCAGCCCCAGCATTTT. Translated: CASSDAGKGQPQHF.

This clonotype came up many times. V usage is TRBV12-3 or TRBV12-4 and J usage is TRBJ2-5, with a possible D match to TRBD1 (6 bases). The V end was cut by 4 bases, the J end by 5 bases, with 14 bases between. The CDR3 has 14 amino acids. Here the CDR3 reads CASSSPGVVETQYF. DNA for the CDR3: TGTGCCAGCAGTTCCCCAGGGGTGGTGGAGACCCAGTACTTC.

The chain recombines TRBV20-1 with TRBJ2-7, with a weak D call TRBD2 (5 bases). The CDR3 length is 14 residues. V was pared by 0 bases and J by 1 base, with 10 bases between. Germline loops: CDR1 DFQATT, CDR2 SNEGSKA (reference sequence). The CDR3 region is CSARDPRDSYEQYF. CDR3 DNA sequence: TGCAGTGCTAGAGATCCCCGGGATTCCTACGAGCAGTACTTC.

This clonotype was counted at least ten times. The rearrangement links TRBV6-1 to TRBJ2-5, with 10 bases lining up with TRBD1. The germline gives CDR1 MNHNS, CDR2 SASEGT. Trimming at V came to 8 bases and at J to 4 bases, leaving 1 base not matched to a gene. This CDR3 comprises 12 residues. The chain's CDR3 is CASGDRGETQYF. The CDR3 nucleotides are TGTGCCAGCGGGGACAGGGGAGAGACCCAGTACTTC.

The V and J genes are TRBV3-2 and TRBJ2-5; the table's TRBD2 call for D was not verified on the DNA. TRBV3-2 represents a pseudogene. This CDR3 comprises 15 residues. Written as DNA, the CDR3 is TGTGCCAGCAGCCAAGATTCGGGCCTTCAAGAGACCCAGTACTTC. It yields the protein CASSQDSGLQETQYF.

The chain couples TRBV12-3 or TRBV12-4 to TRBJ2-3; TRBD2 agrees at 10 bases. This CDR3 region has 15 residues. V was pared by 0 bases and J by 4 bases, with 1 base of the junction left unmatched. This chain's CDR3 is CASSLASGRADTQYF. CDR3 sequence (DNA): TGTGCCAGCAGTTTAGCGAGCGGGAGGGCAGATACGCAGTATTTT.

In its sample, this clonotype was seen a few times. This sequence joins TRBV4-1 and TRBJ2-2, with D hard to call. V lost 0 bases and J lost 0, with 8 bases in between. This CDR3 contains 16 residues. The germline V gene encodes CDR1 MGHRA and CDR2 YSYEKL. CDR3 DNA sequence: TGCGCCAGCAGCCAAGAGGGATCCACGAACACCGGGGAGCTGTTTTTT. This codes for CASSQEGSTNTGELFF.

This clonotype was detected many times. The chain employs TRBV28 and TRBJ1-2, with 7 positions matching TRBD1. Germline CDR1 reads MDHEN; CDR2 reads SYDVKM. The CDR3 is 15 amino acids. J was trimmed by 0 bases and V by 5 bases; bases with no gene match: 6. CDR3 sequence: CASSKPGQTNYGYTF. In nucleotides, the CDR3 is TGTGCCAGCAGTAAACCGGGACAGACTAACTATGGCTACACCTTC.

A few counts support this clonotype. The chain has TRBV11-2 and TRBJ2-5, with 8 positions matching TRBD2. V shed 5 bases, J shed 2 bases, and the junction held 10 bases outside the gene matches. CDR1 is SGHAT and CDR2 is FQNNGV in the germline V gene. CDR3 size: 16 residues. CDR3 sequence reads: CASSRISGGRQETQYF. CDR3 DNA: TGTGCCAGCAGCCGTATCAGCGGGGGTCGACAAGAGACCCAGTACTTC.